Sequencing of this TCR beta chain was carried out in a study of cytomegalovirus exposure and HLA in healthy donors. Study at large: Unique TCR beta sequences numbering 95 million to 130 million came from around 180 million T cells in an earlier analysis. Study observations and caveats: Analysis performed later found more than 15,000 TCR beta sequences associated with HLA alleles at 0.05 false discovery rate.

A word on this clone: Its target is not known.

Per germline, CDR1 SGHNT and CDR2 YENEEA. V lost 5 bases and J 7 bases, leaving 17 bases between the germline ends. The CDR3 sequence is 14 residues long. PCR involved 60 Vbeta and 13 Jbeta primers. Assay used: immunoSEQ multiplex PCR; TCRdb lists only in-frame clones, some missing. The sample includes around 52,000 clones, about 79% of them seen just once. The sample was PBMCs. This clonotype was sampled from a man aged 40-49 years in good health and CMV-seronegative. This chain joins TRBV11-3 and TRBJ2-5; D may be TRBD1 (6 bases). CDR3 DNA sequence: TGTGCCAGCAGCAAGCGACAGACCAGGGGGACCCAGTACTTC. It codes for CASSKRQTRGTQYF. The complete variable domain, with remaining parts taken from reference TRBV11-3 and TRBJ2-5, reads EAGVVQSPRYKIIEKKQPVAFWCNPISGHNTLYWYLQNLGQGPELLIRYENEEAVDDSQLPKDRFSAERLKGVDSTLKIQPAELGDSAVYLCASSKRQTRGTQYFGPGTRLLVL.